The 6 T cell receptor beta chains in this list originate from one sample, sequenced in a study of T cells in tuberculosis (dated by TCRdb to 2016 to 2019). The library was prepared using the immunoSEQ multiplex PCR assay. Sourced from immuneACCESS, this table was stored by TCRdb with only in-frame sequences that have V and J called. A share of the clones is absent; for the studies checked, an unresolved V gene accounts for under half, and the remainder has no known explanation. The table for this sample lists 35,000 to 50,000 clones; less than 95% of them were counted only once. The top ten clones comprise roughly 2% of the sample. Source material: PBMCs. These TCRs come from a donor aged 10-35 years with latent tuberculosis or without tuberculosis infection. Some clones in this sample may be carry-over from other donors' samples.

V usage is TRBV5-8 and J usage is TRBJ2-5; 10 nucleotides match TRBD2. The V gene end was trimmed by 0 bases and the J gene end by 5 bases; junction bases not matched to a gene: 13. Germline V gene data show CDR1 as SGHTS and CDR2 as YDEGEE. The CDR3 totals 18 residues. CDR3 protein: CASSLAIRTSGDGETQYF. DNA of the CDR3: TGTGCCAGCAGCTTGGCCATTCGAACTAGCGGGGACGGGGAGACCCAGTACTTC.

The gene calls are TRBV28 and TRBJ1-1; D unclear. Germline V lookup: CDR1 MDHEN, CDR2 SYDVKM. This CDR3 comprises 15 residues. Trimming removed 5 bases at V and 5 bases at J, with 18 bases between. Here the CDR3 DNA reads TGTGCCAGCAGTCACCGAGGGTCGGATTTGACTGAAGCTTTCTTT. Protein sequence: CASSHRGSDLTEAFF.

The V call is TRBV19, the J call TRBJ2-3; TRBD2 aligns across 9 bases. The CDR3 runs to 16 residues. V was clipped by 7 bases and J by 3 bases; unmatched bases: 11. The germline gives CDR1 LNHDA, CDR2 SQIVND (reference sequence). CDR3 protein: CASNPLSGSVTDTQYF. The CDR3, as DNA: TGTGCCAGTAATCCCCTTAGCGGGAGTGTGACAGATACGCAGTATTTT.

The rearrangement joins TRBV9 to TRBJ2-1; 11 bases align to TRBD2. CDR3 length: 17 amino acids. Per the germline V gene, CDR1 is SGDLS and CDR2 is YYNGEE. Unmatched junction bases numbered 10, after V lost 3 bases and J lost 5 bases. CDR3 protein: CASSEGTSGLPDNEQFF. DNA for the CDR3: TGTGCCAGCAGCGAAGGGACTAGCGGATTACCTGACAATGAGCAGTTCTTC.

This rearrangement joins TRBV28 to TRBJ2-5; 9 positions match TRBD2. V lost 2 bases, J lost 3 bases, and 7 bases stayed unmatched. Germline V gene sequence: CDR1 MDHEN, CDR2 SYDVKM. The CDR3 runs to 16 residues. The CDR3 region has the DNA TGTGCCAGCAGTTTACCCTTAGCGGGAGTGGAAGAGACCCAGTACTTC. Its translation is CASSLPLAGVEETQYF.

By share of the sample, this clone is medium-sized. The chain couples TRBV7-8 to TRBJ2-7, with a tentative D call TRBD2 (6 bases). This CDR3 spans 15 amino acids. The germline V gene has CDR1 SGHVS and CDR2 FQNEAQ. With 1 base removed from V and 5 bases from J, the gap between germline ends came to 15 bases. CDR3 protein: CASSLVVGGNDEQYF. CDR3 coding DNA: TGTGCCAGCAGCTTAGTGGTGGGAGGCAATGACGAGCAGTACTTC.